These 26 T cell receptor beta chains originate from one sample sequenced in a study of blood T cells in healthy people across ages. A second PCR of 7 to 11 cycles used a sample-barcoded 5' primer and a J-beta primer mix. TCRdb itself ran the 5' RACE reads through MiXCR, one entry per CDR3 protein. The sample consists of almost 1 million distinct CDR3 sequences, roughly 47% of them appearing once. The sequenced sample was blood. The receptors originated from an older woman in good health.

The chain couples TRBV14 to TRBJ1-1; D is unclear. Looked up from germline, CDR1 is SGHDN and CDR2 is FVKESK. The CDR3 has 14 residues. Trimming removed 3 bases from V and 6 bases from J, with 14 bases in between. The CDR3 DNA follows: TGTGCCAGCAGCCAGCCGATGGTGACCGCTGAAGCTTTCTTT. Translating gives CASSQPMVTAEAFF.

The V call is TRBV15, the J call TRBJ1-2; D is possibly TRBD1 (6 bases). The V end was cut by 0 bases, the J end by 2 bases, with 10 bases between. Looked up from germline, CDR1 is LNHNV and CDR2 is YYDKDF (reference sequence). The CDR3 consists of 15 residues. DNA of the CDR3: TGTGCCACCAGCAGAGACAGGGGTTCGAACTATGGCTACACCTTC. Translation: CATSRDRGSNYGYTF.

J is TRBJ2-1 and V is TRBV3-1; 8 bases are a match to TRBD2. CDR1 is LGHDT and CDR2 is YNNKEL in the germline V gene (reference sequence). V shed 4 bases and J 6 bases; nucleotides not matched to a gene: 11. The CDR3 spans 16 residues. The CDR3 is CASSPPTGGVVNEQFF. DNA of the CDR3: TGTGCCAGCAGCCCCCCTACGGGGGGGGTAGTCAATGAGCAGTTCTTC.

The chain has TRBV7-6 and TRBJ2-7, with 7 bases aligning to TRBD2. The CDR3 is made up of 17 amino acids. V trimming: 0 bases; J trimming: 2 bases; junction bases outside the gene matches: 10. From germline, CDR1 is SGHVS and CDR2 FNYEAQ. For the CDR3, the DNA is TGTGCCAGCAGCTTAGCGCTCCGGTCTAGCGGACCCTACGAGCAGTACTTC. Translating it yields CASSLALRSSGPYEQYF.

This rearrangement joins TRBV29-1 to TRBJ2-7; the match to TRBD1 covers 7 bases. Germline trimming cut 6 bases from V and 7 bases from J; bases unmatched to any gene: 9. This CDR3 is built from 12 residues. Germline V gene data show CDR1 as SQVTM and CDR2 as ANQGSEA. The CDR3 DNA follows: TGCAGCGTAAGGACAGGCCCTCGGGAGCAGTACTTC. Its protein product is CSVRTGPREQYF.

V is TRBV20-1 and J is TRBJ2-5, with D perhaps matching TRBD2 (6 bases). The germline CDR1 and CDR2 sequences are DFQATT and SNEGSKA (reference sequence). Trimming cost V 4 bases and J 5 bases, with 17 bases left between them. The CDR3 consists of 14 residues. The CDR3 spells CSATEPGREETQYF. As DNA, the CDR3 is TGCAGTGCTACCGAACCCGGTCGGGAGGAGACCCAGTACTTC.

The chain couples TRBV7-6 to TRBJ1-1; no clear D. The CDR3 has 14 residues. Germline assignment: CDR1 SGHVS and CDR2 FNYEAQ. V shed 3 bases and J shed 4 bases, with 12 bases lying between them. CDR3 residues: CASSLLSERTEAFF. CDR3 DNA: TGTGCCAGCAGCTTGCTTAGCGAGCGCACTGAAGCTTTCTTT.

This clonotype was seen ten or more times. One junction end disagrees with the germline gene, perhaps due to a read error. This rearrangement joins TRBV5-1 to TRBJ2-1; 13 nucleotides align to TRBD2. The CDR3 extends over 14 amino acids. CDR1 SGHRS and CDR2 YFSETQ come from the germline V gene. CDR3 protein: CASSSGLAGDEQFF. In nucleotides, the CDR3 is TGTGCCAGCAGTTCTGGACTAGCGGGAGATGAGCAGTTCTTC.

V and J are TRBV30 and TRBJ2-5, with D possibly matching TRBD2 (6 bases). Germline V gene data show CDR1 as GTSNPN and CDR2 as SVGIG (reference sequence). The CDR3 totals 14 residues. Trimming removed 0 bases at V and 7 bases at J, with 15 bases between. The CDR3, as DNA: TGTGCCTGGAGTGTACCTGCTAGCGCAGGGACCCAGTACTTC. Encoded protein: CAWSVPASAGTQYF.

The rearrangement uses TRBV20-1 and TRBJ1-2; no clear D gene. Looked up from germline, CDR1 is DFQATT and CDR2 is SNEGSKA (reference sequence). The CDR3 is 16 residues long. The V end was cut by 0 bases, the J end by 7 bases, with 21 bases between. For the CDR3, the DNA is TGCAGTGCTAGAGATCTTACTGTTGCTGGGTCCGGTGGCTACACCTTC. This translates into CSARDLTVAGSGGYTF.

The chain carries TRBV27 and TRBJ2-7, with TRBD2 matching over 7 bases. This CDR3 is built from 19 residues. With V trimmed by 5 bases and J by 5 bases, 24 bases remained unmatched. Looked up from germline, CDR1 is MNHEY and CDR2 is SMNVEV (reference sequence). The CDR3 bases are TGTGCCAGCAGTCCGTTGGAACTAGAAGCCGGGGAGGGGATCGACGAGCAGTACTTC. Protein product: CASSPLELEAGEGIDEQYF.

The CDR3 DNA sequence: TGTGCCACCAGCACCCAGCGGGCCTCCTACGAGCAGTACTTC. Translation: CATSTQRASYEQYF. The genes are TRBV15 and TRBJ2-7, with a tentative D call TRBD2 (6 bases). Trimming removed 4 bases at V and 0 bases at J, with 10 bases between. The CDR3 length is 14 residues. Germline-derived CDR1 and CDR2 are LNHNV and YYDKDF (reference sequence).

This clonotype has a handful of counts. The chain employs TRBV7-2 and TRBJ2-5; D is possibly TRBD2 (5 bases). The CDR3 contains 16 residues. Trimming removed 5 bases at V and 5 bases at J, with 21 bases between. CDR1 is SGHTA, CDR2 FQGNSA, per germline. CDR3 sequence (DNA): TGTGCCAGCAGCGCCGGACTGGGCGGTATTTTGGAGACCCAGTACTTC. Translated: CASSAGLGGILETQYF.

This clonotype came up a few times. This CDR3 is CASGRGHQETQYF. The CDR3 DNA reads as TGTGCCAGCGGTCGGGGGCACCAAGAGACCCAGTACTTC. This rearrangement joins TRBV7-6 to TRBJ2-5; D could derive from TRBD1 or TRBD2 (6 bases each). CDR1 is SGHVS and CDR2 is FNYEAQ in the germline V gene. CDR3 size: 13 residues. Between the trimmed V and J ends, which lost 8 bases and 0 bases, there was a span of 10 bases.

The rearrangement uses TRBV4-1 and TRBJ1-1; D may be TRBD1 (5 bases). The CDR3 has 14 residues. Between the trimmed V and J ends, which lost 3 bases and 6 bases, there was a span of 14 bases. The V gene's germline CDR1 is MGHRA and CDR2 YSYEKL. CDR3 nucleotides: TGCGCCAGCAGCCATCTATCCAGGGACGCTGAAGCTTTCTTT. Amino acids: CASSHLSRDAEAFF.

The rearrangement joins TRBV7-2 to TRBJ1-2, with D perhaps matching TRBD1 (5 bases). The CDR3 length is 14 residues. The V gene's germline CDR1 is SGHTA and CDR2 FQGNSA. V was clipped by 6 bases and J by 3 bases, with 14 bases between them. The CDR3, as DNA: TGTGCCAGCAGAACCACGGGGGGGTACTATGGCTACACCTTC. Translation: CASRTTGGYYGYTF.

The chain combines TRBV5-1 with TRBJ2-5; D is undetermined. Trimming left V 1 base short and J 1 base short, with 5 bases between. CDR1 and CDR2 from the germline V gene are SGHRS and YFSETQ. This CDR3 has 13 residues. CDR3 bases: TGCGCCAGCAGCTTGACGATCCAAGAGACCCAGTACTTC. Translation: CASSLTIQETQYF.

V usage is TRBV2 and J usage is TRBJ2-7; 7 bases are a match to TRBD1. V shed 9 bases, J shed 3 bases, and the junction held 11 bases outside the gene matches. This CDR3 is built from 14 residues. Germline V lookup: CDR1 SNHLY, CDR2 FYNNEI. CDR3 in DNA: TGTGCCAGTGGGGAACAGGGGAACCTCTACGAGCAGTACTTC. Residues: CASGEQGNLYEQYF. The entire variable domain, with the rest obtained from reference TRBV2 and TRBJ2-7, is as follows: EPEVTQTPSHQVTQMGQEVILRCVPISNHLYFYWYRQILGQKVEFLVSFYNNEISEKSEIFDDQFSVERPDGSNFTLKIRSTKLEDSAMYFCASGEQGNLYEQYFGPGTRLTVT.

This clonotype was picked up a small number of times. This sequence joins TRBV25-1 and TRBJ2-7; 11 bases line up with TRBD1. CDR3 length: 16 amino acids. The germline V gene encodes CDR1 MGHDK and CDR2 SYGVNS. V trimming: 6 bases; J trimming: 2 bases; junction bases outside the gene matches: 9. The CDR3 region has the DNA TGTGCCAGCAGAACAAAGGGACAGGGGGACCCCTACGAGCAGTACTTC. It translates to CASRTKGQGDPYEQYF.

This sequence joins TRBV3-1 and TRBJ2-1; D is uncertain. The end of the DNA fits TRBJ2-7 better, so the J call may be wrong. This CDR3 comprises 16 residues. Germline V gives CDR1 LGHDT, CDR2 YNNKEL (reference sequence). CDR3 amino acids: CASSHGPGHGVNEQYF. As DNA, the CDR3 is TGTGCCAGCAGCCATGGGCCAGGTCACGGTGTCAATGAGCAGTACTTC.

The J gene is TRBJ2-7, the V gene TRBV30; perhaps TRBD2 as D (5 bases). The CDR3 has 15 residues. Germline values: CDR1 GTSNPN, CDR2 SVGIG (reference sequence). The ends were cut back, 6 bases at V and 4 bases at J, with 22 bases in the middle. The CDR3 loop reads CACNKPREIGYEQYF. The DNA of the CDR3 is TGTGCCTGCAATAAACCGAGGGAGATCGGGTACGAGCAGTACTTC. The variable domain in full, with the rest retrieved from reference TRBV30 and TRBJ2-7, is SQTIHQWPATLVQPVGSPLSLECTVEGTSNPNLYWYRQAAGRGLQLLFYSVGIGQISSEVPQNLSASRPQDRQFILSSKKLLLSDSGFYLCACNKPREIGYEQYFGPGTRLTVT.

The chain uses TRBV10-3 and TRBJ2-7, with 7 bases fitting TRBD2. The V segment lost 8 bases and the J segment 5 bases; nucleotides outside the gene matches: 3. This CDR3 has 11 amino acids. From germline, CDR1 is ENHRY and CDR2 SYGVKD. The chain's CDR3 is CAIEREDEQYF. The CDR3 DNA sequence: TGTGCCATCGAACGGGAGGACGAGCAGTACTTC.

The chain couples TRBV20-1 to TRBJ2-1; TRBD2 aligns across 10 bases. Per the germline V gene, CDR1 is DFQATT and CDR2 is SNEGSKA (reference sequence). Germline trimming cut 0 bases from V and 3 bases from J; bases unmatched to any gene: 14. The CDR3 covers 19 residues. The CDR3: CSARDHSGRASLRYNEQFF. The CDR3 region has the DNA TGCAGTGCTAGAGATCACAGCGGGAGGGCCTCACTCCGCTACAATGAGCAGTTCTTC.

The table lists this clonotype with many counts. CDR3: CASSLTRRETQYF. CDR3 bases: TGTGCCAGCAGTTTGACTAGACGAGAGACCCAGTACTTC. The V and J genes are TRBV12-3 or TRBV12-4 and TRBJ2-5, with D possibly being TRBD2 (6 bases). V was pared by 3 bases and J by 4 bases, with 9 bases between. The CDR3 is made up of 13 amino acids.

This clonotype was observed a few times. The chain couples TRBV27 to TRBJ2-3, with D uncertain. V lost 5 bases, J lost 4 bases, and 13 bases lay in between. Germline V gene lookup returns CDR1 MNHEY and CDR2 SMNVEV (reference sequence). The CDR3 has 14 residues. CDR3 DNA sequence: TGTGCCAGCAGTCCCATGGGGTGGGCAGATACGCAGTATTTT. It is translated as CASSPMGWADTQYF.

The rearrangement joins TRBV27 to TRBJ2-7; 9 positions match TRBD1. Germline CDR1 and CDR2: MNHEY and SMNVEV (reference sequence). This CDR3 has 14 amino acids. The junction had 7 bases not matched to a gene; V was cut back by 4 bases and J by 6 bases. CDR3 DNA: TGTGCCAGCAGTTCCACCGGGACAGGGTTCGAGCAGTACTTC. Protein: CASSSTGTGFEQYF.